A selection of T cell receptor beta chains follows, all from one sample in a study of blood T cell repertoires in COVID-19. Produced via immunoSEQ multiplex PCR; TCRdb's table is partial and in-frame only. The profile covers approximately 66,000 clones, with more than 75% appearing a single time and 6.6% taken by the ten largest. The sequencing input was peripheral blood. All receptors derive from a man aged 60 to 75 with acute or convalescent COVID-19. Each CDR3 is given without its conserved first and last residue. The order of the fields is V gene, J gene, CDR3 protein.

v_call: TRBV18
j_call: TRBJ1-1
cdr3_aa: ASSASQTRGGTEAF

v_call: TRBV7-3
j_call: TRBJ1-1
cdr3_aa: ASSSGTLAEAF

v_call: TRBV14
j_call: TRBJ2-1
cdr3_aa: ASSPDRGPLAYNEQF

v_call: TRBV4-3
j_call: TRBJ2-2
cdr3_aa: GGGPGGHTGELF

v_call: TRBV11-2
j_call: TRBJ1-1
cdr3_aa: ASSDYGTSNTEAF

v_call: TRBV7-9
j_call: TRBJ1-1
cdr3_aa: ASSFSGRNTEAF

v_call: TRBV24-1
j_call: TRBJ2-3
cdr3_aa: ATSDRTTATTDTQY

v_call: TRBV10-3
j_call: TRBJ2-7
cdr3_aa: AISEPGQGSYEQY

v_call: TRBV3-1/TRBV3-2
j_call: TRBJ1-4
cdr3_aa: ASSQTTRRTGNEKLF

v_call: TRBV6-6
j_call: TRBJ2-1
cdr3_aa: ASMRGGGLKANEQF

v_call: TRBV10-2
j_call: TRBJ2-7
cdr3_aa: ASSIRQASYEQY

v_call: TRBV12-5
j_call: TRBJ1-1
cdr3_aa: ASGAGKHNMNTEAF

v_call: TRBV19
j_call: TRBJ2-4
cdr3_aa: ASSLLTSGALAKNIQY

v_call: TRBV11-2
j_call: TRBJ2-7
cdr3_aa: ASSLEPQGSEQY

v_call: TRBV20-1
j_call: TRBJ2-5
cdr3_aa: SASPGTGSQETQY

v_call: TRBV5-4
j_call: TRBJ2-3
cdr3_aa: ASSQGGARGDTQY

v_call: TRBV12-5
j_call: TRBJ2-3
cdr3_aa: ASGLVIAAREAGGRRPDTQY

v_call: TRBV9
j_call: TRBJ1-1
cdr3_aa: ASSITGVANTEAF

v_call: TRBV2
j_call: TRBJ1-1
cdr3_aa: ASSPGGWTEAF

v_call: TRBV5-4
j_call: TRBJ2-5
cdr3_aa: ASSQVSSKETQY

v_call: TRBV11-2
j_call: TRBJ2-3
cdr3_aa: ASSREAGGPTDTQY

v_call: TRBV3-1/TRBV3-2
j_call: TRBJ2-1
cdr3_aa: ASTSGTSLQANEQF

v_call: TRBV30
j_call: TRBJ1-2
cdr3_aa: AWSPPVGGARYGYT

v_call: TRBV30
j_call: TRBJ1-1
cdr3_aa: AWSVTGDTEAF

v_call: TRBV4-3
j_call: TRBJ1-6
cdr3_aa: ASSQDLSSPLH

v_call: TRBV18
j_call: TRBJ1-2
cdr3_aa: ASSPTGVNYGYT

v_call: TRBV18
j_call: TRBJ2-5
cdr3_aa: ASSTGDPVETQY

v_call: TRBV29-1
j_call: TRBJ1-2
cdr3_aa: SVPQGNYGYT

v_call: TRBV7-8
j_call: TRBJ2-1
cdr3_aa: ASSPRRGLDYNEQF

v_call: TRBV6-2/TRBV6-3
j_call: TRBJ1-5
cdr3_aa: ASSYSSGLSNQPQH

v_call: TRBV7-2
j_call: TRBJ2-3
cdr3_aa: ASSLAGNTDTQY

v_call: TRBV19
j_call: TRBJ1-2
cdr3_aa: ASRNRETTYGYT

v_call: TRBV4-1
j_call: TRBJ2-1
cdr3_aa: ASSDRERGNEQF

v_call: TRBV7-2
j_call: TRBJ1-1
cdr3_aa: ASSLRLPKNTEAF

v_call: TRBV9
j_call: TRBJ1-2
cdr3_aa: ASSVASSDYGYT

v_call: TRBV15
j_call: TRBJ1-2
cdr3_aa: ATSRTGAGEGYT

v_call: TRBV9
j_call: TRBJ2-1
cdr3_aa: ASSLGTATYNEQF

v_call: TRBV7-9
j_call: TRBJ1-6
cdr3_aa: ASSFGTAYNSPLH

v_call: TRBV9
j_call: TRBJ2-3
cdr3_aa: ASSGLAGGTDTQY

v_call: TRBV18
j_call: TRBJ2-3
cdr3_aa: ASSRGQLKNTDTQY

v_call: TRBV15
j_call: TRBJ2-1
cdr3_aa: ATSTLAGNNEQF

v_call: TRBV14
j_call: TRBJ1-2
cdr3_aa: ASSQGQGMSGEGYT

v_call: TRBV6-5
j_call: TRBJ1-1
cdr3_aa: ASKTQGVTEAF

v_call: TRBV6-1
j_call: TRBJ1-2
cdr3_aa: ASSEEGWDTQAGGYT

v_call: TRBV7-2
j_call: TRBJ2-2
cdr3_aa: ASSLGDIGELF

v_call: TRBV6-2/TRBV6-3
j_call: TRBJ1-1
cdr3_aa: ASSWTGFEAF

v_call: TRBV28
j_call: TRBJ1-2
cdr3_aa: ASSLIGLLEADGYT

v_call: TRBV6-6
j_call: TRBJ1-4
cdr3_aa: ASSYRGGSNEKLF

v_call: TRBV5-4
j_call: TRBJ2-7
cdr3_aa: ASSLLLAGTPREQY

v_call: TRBV12-3/TRBV12-4
j_call: TRBJ1-2
cdr3_aa: ASSLSSGYT

v_call: TRBV24-1
j_call: TRBJ2-3
cdr3_aa: ATGGDTSTDTQY

v_call: TRBV18
j_call: TRBJ2-1
cdr3_aa: ASSPPIGEGNEQF

v_call: TRBV6-2/TRBV6-3
j_call: TRBJ2-1
cdr3_aa: ASSRGLGNEQF

v_call: TRBV6-2/TRBV6-3
j_call: TRBJ2-2
cdr3_aa: ASSTSDRGSRELF

v_call: TRBV7-2
j_call: TRBJ1-6
cdr3_aa: ASSPLYNSPLH